This paragraph reports one TCR beta chain. The data were taken from a study of T cells expressing NK-cell markers. TCRdb re-called the 5' RACE reads and catalogs CDR3 proteins one per entry, DNA excluded. The sample totals about 540,000 distinct CDR3 sequences; its top ten clones hold approximately 3.6%. The CDR3 consists of 15 residues. CDR1 and CDR2 from the germline V gene are WNHNN and SYGVQD (reference sequence). The receptor comes from a man aged 18 to 30 in good health. The sequencing sample was made of blood T cells: a sorted CD56 or NKG2C T cell subset, CD4+ or CD8+ T cells, or bulk PBMC T cells (not recorded which). The V gene is TRBV10-1, the J gene TRBJ2-5; TCRdb returns TRBD1, unconfirmable since there is no DNA. Here the CDR3 reads CASSLRRNRGETQYF.